The 4 T cell receptor beta chains given below trace back to one sample, sequenced in a study of cytomegalovirus exposure and HLA in healthy donors. In the PCR, 60 Vbeta and 13 Jbeta primers were used. This table comes from immunoSEQ multiplex PCR, and its TCRdb copy is limited to in-frame clones, with some not included. The sample comprises 100,000 to 150,000 clones, approximately 80% of which are singletons, and 1.5% to 2% rests with the top ten. The source material was PBMCs. Receptor source: a man aged 40-50 years in good health and CMV-seronegative.

This chain uses TRBV19 with TRBJ2-3, with TRBD2 as a possible D gene (5 bases). Trimming cost V 6 bases and J 5 bases, with 12 bases left between them. The CDR3 is 13 amino acids. Germline CDR1 and CDR2: LNHDA and SQIVND (reference sequence). The CDR3 DNA sequence: TGTGCCAGTAGCGAGGGCGCGGGAGATACGCAGTATTTT. This translates into CASSEGAGDTQYF.

This chain links TRBV10-2 with TRBJ1-2; weak D call: TRBD1 (5 bases). Trimming took 6 bases from V and 4 from J, leaving 18 bases between them. CDR1 is WSHSY, CDR2 SAAADI, per germline. The CDR3 has 15 amino acids. The CDR3 spells CASSPTGPRLYGYTF. CDR3 nucleotide sequence: TGCGCCAGCAGCCCCACAGGCCCGCGGCTCTATGGCTACACCTTC.

In regard to this clone: An end of the junction differs from the germline gene, which may be a read error. V is TRBV7-7 and J is TRBJ2-5, with 8 nucleotides matching TRBD1. The CDR3 runs to 13 residues. Germline V gene sequence: CDR1 SSHAT, CDR2 FNYEAQ (reference sequence). The CDR3 nucleotides read TGTGCTAGCAGCTCCACAGGGGGAGAGACCCAGTACTTC. Amino acids: CASSSTGGETQYF.

This chain links TRBV10-3 with TRBJ1-1; TRBD1 might be the D (6 bases). Trimming pared 6 bases from V and 1 base from J, leaving 6 bases between. The germline V gene has CDR1 ENHRY and CDR2 SYGVKD. This CDR3 contains 12 residues. The CDR3 protein is CAIRQGNTEAFF. The CDR3 region has the DNA TGTGCCATCAGACAGGGGAACACTGAAGCTTTCTTT.